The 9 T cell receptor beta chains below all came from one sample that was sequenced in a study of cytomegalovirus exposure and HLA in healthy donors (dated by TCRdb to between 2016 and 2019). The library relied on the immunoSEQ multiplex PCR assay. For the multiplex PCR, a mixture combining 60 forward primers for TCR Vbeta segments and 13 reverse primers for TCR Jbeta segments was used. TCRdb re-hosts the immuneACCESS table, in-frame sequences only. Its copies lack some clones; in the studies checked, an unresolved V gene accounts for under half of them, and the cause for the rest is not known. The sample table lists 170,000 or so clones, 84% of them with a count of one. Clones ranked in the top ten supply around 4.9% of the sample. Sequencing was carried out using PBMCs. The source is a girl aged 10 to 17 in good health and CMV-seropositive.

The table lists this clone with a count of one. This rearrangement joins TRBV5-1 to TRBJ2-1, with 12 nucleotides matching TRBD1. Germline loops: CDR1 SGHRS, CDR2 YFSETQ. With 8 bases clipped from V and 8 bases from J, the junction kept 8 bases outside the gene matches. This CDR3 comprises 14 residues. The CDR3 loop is CASTGQGAFDEQFF. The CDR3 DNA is TGCGCCAGTACGGGACAGGGGGCTTTCGATGAGCAGTTCTTC.

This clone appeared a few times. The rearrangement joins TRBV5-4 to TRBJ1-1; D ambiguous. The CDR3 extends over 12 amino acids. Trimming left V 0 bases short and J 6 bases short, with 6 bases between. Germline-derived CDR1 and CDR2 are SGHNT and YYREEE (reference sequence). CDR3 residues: CASSLGESEAFF. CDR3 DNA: TGTGCCAGCAGCTTGGGGGAGTCTGAAGCTTTCTTT. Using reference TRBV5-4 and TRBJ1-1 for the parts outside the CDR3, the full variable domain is ETGVTQSPTHLIKTRGQQVTLRCSSQSGHNTVSWYQQALGQGPQFIFQYYREEENGRGNFPPRFSGLQFPNYSSELNVNALELDDSALYLCASSLGESEAFFGQGTRLTVV.

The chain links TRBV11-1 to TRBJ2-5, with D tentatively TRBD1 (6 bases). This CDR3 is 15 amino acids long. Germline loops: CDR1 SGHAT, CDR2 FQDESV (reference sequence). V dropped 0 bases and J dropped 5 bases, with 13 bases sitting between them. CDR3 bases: TGTGCCAGCAGCTTAGCCCCAGGGGTGGGGGAGACCCAGTACTTC. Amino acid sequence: CASSLAPGVGETQYF.

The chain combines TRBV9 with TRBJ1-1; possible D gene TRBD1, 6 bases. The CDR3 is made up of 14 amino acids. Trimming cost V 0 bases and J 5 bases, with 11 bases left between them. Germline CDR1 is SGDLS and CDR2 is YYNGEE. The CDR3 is CASSVGQAPTEAFF. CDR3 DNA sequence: TGTGCCAGCAGCGTAGGACAGGCGCCAACTGAAGCTTTCTTT.

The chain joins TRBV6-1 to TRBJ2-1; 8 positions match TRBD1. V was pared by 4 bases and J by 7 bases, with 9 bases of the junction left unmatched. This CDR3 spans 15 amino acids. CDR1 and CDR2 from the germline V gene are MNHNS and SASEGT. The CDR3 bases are TGTGCCAGCAGTGGGCGACAGGGGTTACCTAATGAGCAGTTCTTC. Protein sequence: CASSGRQGLPNEQFF.

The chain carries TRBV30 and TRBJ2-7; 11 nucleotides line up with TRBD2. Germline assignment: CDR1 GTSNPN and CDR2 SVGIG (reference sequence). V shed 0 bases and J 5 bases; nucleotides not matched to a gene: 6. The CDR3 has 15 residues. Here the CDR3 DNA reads TGTGCCTGGAGTGTTAGCGGGGGGGCCTTGGACGAGCAGTACTTC. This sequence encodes CAWSVSGGALDEQYF.

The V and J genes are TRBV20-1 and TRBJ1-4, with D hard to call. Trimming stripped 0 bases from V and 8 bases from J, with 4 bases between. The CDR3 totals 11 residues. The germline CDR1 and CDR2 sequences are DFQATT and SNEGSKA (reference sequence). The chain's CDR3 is CSARDQEKLFF. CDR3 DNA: TGCAGTGCTAGAGATCAGGAAAAACTGTTTTTT.

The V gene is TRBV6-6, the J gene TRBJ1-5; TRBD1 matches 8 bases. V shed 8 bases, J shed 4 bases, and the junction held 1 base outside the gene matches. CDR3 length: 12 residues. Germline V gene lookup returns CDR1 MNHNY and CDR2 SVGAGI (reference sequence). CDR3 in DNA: TGTGCCAGCCGACAGGGGAATCAGCCCCAGCATTTT. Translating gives CASRQGNQPQHF.

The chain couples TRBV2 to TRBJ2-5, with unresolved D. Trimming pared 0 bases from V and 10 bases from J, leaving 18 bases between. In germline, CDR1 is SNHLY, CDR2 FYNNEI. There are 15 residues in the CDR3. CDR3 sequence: CASSEAANLGFGQYF. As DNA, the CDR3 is TGTGCCAGCAGTGAAGCAGCTAACCTCGGTTTTGGCCAGTACTTC.